Listed below are T cell receptor beta chains from one sample, sequenced in a study of blood T cell repertoires in COVID-19. Sequencing used immunoSEQ multiplex PCR; TCRdb keeps in-frame clones, though not all of them. The data contain about 120,000 clones, 75% to 90% of them seen just once; the ten biggest clones take up about 4.5%. Sequenced sample: peripheral blood. These receptors were taken from a woman aged 45-60 years with acute or convalescent COVID-19. Both conserved end residues are part of each CDR3. The D gene is left open where the match is weak. Clone size, where shown, is once, few, many, or a class for clones that have expanded.

j_gene,d_gene,abundance,v_gene,CDR3nt,CDR3aa
TRBJ1-5,TRBD1,NA,TRBV28,TGTGCCAGCAGTGACAGGGAAACTCGAGGGGGGCATCAGCCCCAGCATTTT,CASSDRETRGGHQPQHF
TRBJ1-6,TRBD1,NA,TRBV9,TGTGCCAGCAGCCTCCAGCACCGGGACCGGGACAGGGCTTTGGGTTCACCCCTCCACTTT,CASSLQHRDRDRALGSPLHF
TRBJ1-1,TRBD1,NA,TRBV5-1,TGCGCCAGCAGCTGGGACAGGGACACTGAAGCTTTCTTT,CASSWDRDTEAFF
TRBJ2-1,TRBD1,NA,TRBV2,TGTGCCAGCAGTGATAGGGACAGGGTTGATGAGCAGTTCTTC,CASSDRDRVDEQFF
TRBJ2-5,TRBD1,NA,TRBV19,TGTGCCAGTAGTCAACAGGGGGCAGGGGAGACCCAGTACTTC,CASSQQGAGETQYF
TRBJ1-6,NA,NA,TRBV3-1/TRBV3-2,TGTGCCAGCAGCCAAGGGACAGAGACTAATTCACCCCTCCACTTT,CASSQGTETNSPLHF
TRBJ2-7,TRBD1,once,TRBV5-4,TGTGCCAGCAGCCCGGGACAGACAAACTACGAGCAGTACTTC,CASSPGQTNYEQYF
TRBJ1-1,TRBD1,NA,TRBV24-1,TGTGCCACCAGCCAAACGACCGGGACAGGGGATACTGAAGCTTTCTTT,CATSQTTGTGDTEAFF
TRBJ2-7,TRBD1,NA,TRBV7-9,TGTGCCAGCAGCTACAGGGGCCCCTACGAGCAGTACTTC,CASSYRGPYEQYF
TRBJ1-1,TRBD1,NA,TRBV3-1/TRBV3-2,TGTGCCAGCAGCAAAACAGGGGTGGTGAACACTGAAGCTTTCTTT,CASSKTGVVNTEAFF
TRBJ2-1,NA,NA,TRBV3-1/TRBV3-2,TGTGCCAGCAGCCACCGCTTCTCCAAGGGCGGGGGCGAGCAGTTCTTC,CASSHRFSKGGGEQFF
TRBJ1-6,NA,once,TRBV18,TGTGCCAGCTCACCTCTAAGTACCGCCGCGGCATCTAATTCACCCCTCCACTTT,CASSPLSTAAASNSPLHF
TRBJ1-1,NA,NA,TRBV25-1,TGTGCCAGCAGTGAATTACTGGCAGGGGAGAGCACTGAAGCTTTCTTT,CASSELLAGESTEAFF
TRBJ2-3,NA,NA,TRBV2,TGTGCCAGCAGACCACTAGCACAGATACGCAGTACCAAGATTCATTTT,CASRPLAQIRSTKIHF
TRBJ2-3,TRBD1,few,TRBV29-1,TGCAGCGTCATTTCCGACAGGGGATTCCCCACAGATACGCAGTATTTT,CSVISDRGFPTDTQYF
TRBJ1-4,TRBD1,NA,TRBV5-1,TGCGCCAGCAGCGCCCAGGGGGGAGATAATGAAAAACTGTTTTTT,CASSAQGGDNEKLFF
TRBJ2-2,NA,NA,TRBV10-3,TGTGCCATCAGTGAGTCCGCGGCGGGTACCGGGGAGCTGTTTTTT,CAISESAAGTGELFF
TRBJ1-4,NA,NA,TRBV3-1/TRBV3-2,TGTGCCAGCAGCCACCAACTAGGACGGGAAAAACTGTTTTTT,CASSHQLGREKLFF
TRBJ1-1,TRBD1,NA,TRBV19,TGTGCCAGTAGTACCGGGACAGGGATGAACACTGAAGCTTTCTTT,CASSTGTGMNTEAFF
TRBJ2-1,TRBD2,NA,TRBV28,TGTGCCAGCAGGCTGATTAGCGGGAGTTTGAATGAGCAGTTCTTC,CASRLISGSLNEQFF
TRBJ1-2,TRBD1,NA,TRBV3-1/TRBV3-2,TGTGCCAGCAGCCCGTGGGACAGGGTGGACTATGGCTACACCTTC,CASSPWDRVDYGYTF
TRBJ2-2,NA,NA,TRBV7-3,TGTGCCAGCAGCTTAAACCCCCGGGACTTTTCTACCGGGGAGCTGTTTTTT,CASSLNPRDFSTGELFF
TRBJ1-2,NA,NA,TRBV6-6,TGTGCCAGCAGCCTGGACAGTAACTATGGCTACACCTTC,CASSLDSNYGYTF
TRBJ1-3,TRBD1,NA,TRBV5-8,TGTGCCAGCAGCTCCACTAGACTACAGGGGAACACCATATATTTT,CASSSTRLQGNTIYF
TRBJ1-3,TRBD1,NA,TRBV6-5,TGTGCCAGCAGTCCGGGACAGTACTCTGGAAACACCATATATTTT,CASSPGQYSGNTIYF
TRBJ2-1,NA,NA,TRBV11-2,TGTGCCAGCAGTCCCCCAAACAAAAATGAGCAGTTCTTC,CASSPPNKNEQFF
TRBJ2-1,NA,NA,TRBV9,TGTGCCAGCAGCGTAGGTCTCATTGAGCCCCGCTTCTACAATGAGCAGTTCTTC,CASSVGLIEPRFYNEQFF
TRBJ2-7,NA,NA,TRBV7-2,TGTGCCAGCAGCTTAGAAGCGGGTGGGTCCTACGAGCAGTACTTC,CASSLEAGGSYEQYF
TRBJ1-1,TRBD1,NA,TRBV7-9,TGTGCCAGCAGCTCGTCCGACAGGGGGCCTACTGAAGCTTTCTTT,CASSSSDRGPTEAFF
TRBJ2-3,TRBD1,NA,TRBV5-4,TGTGCCAGCAGCTTACAGGGGGACACAGATACGCAGTATTTT,CASSLQGDTDTQYF
TRBJ1-2,NA,NA,TRBV28,TGTGCCAGCAGTCAATTTAAGCGACAGACCTATGGCTACACCTTC,CASSQFKRQTYGYTF
TRBJ2-1,TRBD2,NA,TRBV10-2,TGCGCCAGCAGTGAGTCCCTGCTAGCGGGGGGCGCGTACAATGAGCAGTTCTTC,CASSESLLAGGAYNEQFF
TRBJ1-2,NA,NA,TRBV2,TGTGCCAGCACCCCCCCAGGAGGCTACGGCTACACCTTC,CASTPPGGYGYTF
TRBJ2-1,TRBD2,NA,TRBV6-5,TGTGCCAGCAGTTATACGGGAGGGTACAATGAGCAGTTCTTC,CASSYTGGYNEQFF
TRBJ1-2,TRBD1,NA,TRBV7-3,TGTGCCAGCAGCTTAACCGGGACAGGGGACTATGGCTACACCTTC,CASSLTGTGDYGYTF
TRBJ1-1,NA,NA,TRBV13,TGTGCCAGCAGCTTACGAACAGGGAGATGGAACACTGAAGCTTTCTTT,CASSLRTGRWNTEAFF
TRBJ2-5,TRBD1,NA,TRBV19,TGTGCCAGTCAAATGGGACAGCCGGGGCAACAAGAGACCCAGTACTTC,CASQMGQPGQQETQYF
TRBJ1-2,TRBD1,NA,TRBV10-3,TGTGCCATCACTAGACAGGGCGGCTATGGCTACACCTTC,CAITRQGGYGYTF
TRBJ2-2,NA,NA,TRBV11-2,TGTGCCAGCACCCCAAGGCGGGGACCAGGAAACACCGGGGAGCTGTTTTTT,CASTPRRGPGNTGELFF
TRBJ1-2,NA,NA,TRBV29-1,TGCAGCGTTGAAGATAGTAAGCAAGGCTACACCTTC,CSVEDSKQGYTF
TRBJ2-7,NA,NA,TRBV10-3,TGTGCCATCAGTGAGAATACAGTGGGGCGCGAGCAGTACTTC,CAISENTVGREQYF
TRBJ1-2,NA,NA,TRBV2,TGTGCCAGCAGTGAGGCCGGGAACTATGGCTACACCTTC,CASSEAGNYGYTF
TRBJ2-5,TRBD1,NA,TRBV6-1,TGTGCCAGCAGTGAAATGGTGGCCGGGACAGGGTGGCAGACCCAGTACTTC,CASSEMVAGTGWQTQYF
TRBJ2-5,TRBD2,NA,TRBV29-1,TGCAGCGTTGACGCAACTAGCGTTCCGTACTTC,CSVDATSVPYF
TRBJ1-2,NA,NA,TRBV5-6,TGTGCCAGCAGCTTAACAGACTATGGCTACACCTTC,CASSLTDYGYTF
TRBJ1-1,NA,NA,TRBV20-1,TGCAGTGCTAGAGCCAGGGTTGCCGCTTTCTTT,CSARARVAAFF
TRBJ1-5,TRBD1,NA,TRBV3-1/TRBV3-2,TGTGCCAGCAGCCTTGGACAGGGAGATCAGCCCCAGCATTTT,CASSLGQGDQPQHF
TRBJ2-3,TRBD2,NA,TRBV7-2,TGTGCCAGCAGCTTAGCTCGGCTAGCGGGGGCCCTTCGCACAGATACGCAGTATTTT,CASSLARLAGALRTDTQYF
TRBJ1-6,NA,NA,TRBV3-1/TRBV3-2,TGTGCCAGCAGCCAAGCTGACAACAATTCACCCCTCCACTTT,CASSQADNNSPLHF
TRBJ1-6,NA,NA,TRBV25-1,TGTGCCAGCAGGGACAGAAGCTCCTATAATTCACCCCTCCACTTT,CASRDRSSYNSPLHF
TRBJ1-2,TRBD1,NA,TRBV4-3,TGCGCCAGCAGCCAAGACGGGACAGGGGGCTTTGGCTACACCTTC,CASSQDGTGGFGYTF
TRBJ2-7,TRBD1,NA,TRBV5-1,TGCGCCAGCAGCTTGGATGGAGGAGACAGGGACGGCGAGCAGTACTTC,CASSLDGGDRDGEQYF
TRBJ1-2,TRBD1,NA,TRBV6-5,TGTGCCAGCAGCCCCGAAGACAGGGCTAACTATGGCTACACCTTC,CASSPEDRANYGYTF